The following is a T cell receptor beta chain sequence with its context. This specimen includes other DNA sequences encoding the same CDR3. This record comes from a study of shared clonotypes between healthy human individuals. The assay was immunoSEQ multiplex PCR, and TCRdb's table has in-frame clones only and misses some. The repertoire consists of approximately 980,000 clones, with approximately 80% occurring once and the leading ten covering roughly 1.5%. The sequenced sample was memory CD4+ T cells sorted from blood. Subset here: CD45RA-negative fraction. The sequence was obtained from a man between 18 and 29 years old in good health.

Written as DNA, the CDR3 is TGCAGTGCTTATGGCTACACCTTC. It translates to CSAYGYTF. The rearrangement joins TRBV20-1 to TRBJ1-2; D gene ambiguous. CDR3 length: 8 residues. Germline loops: CDR1 DFQATT, CDR2 SNEGSKA (reference sequence). The V end was cut by 5 bases, the J end by 5 bases, with 0 bases between.